This T cell receptor (beta chain) was sequenced for a study of CD8 T cells in ankylosing spondylitis. Whole-study results and caveats: About eight highly homologous variants made up a TCR beta motif that seemed to typify ankylosing spondylitis blood. Relatively rare in peripheral blood, disease-linked clones were also CD8+. Disease-associated clones were reportedly significantly overrepresented in matched ankylosing spondylitis synovial fluid.

This clonotype was observed a few times. Its target is unknown. The CDR3 is 12 residues long. V was cut by 3 bases and J by 8 bases, with 10 bases left in between. The germline V gene encodes CDR1 MGHRA and CDR2 YSYEKL. Library preparation for TCR beta used quantitative 5'-RACE with molecular barcodes. TCRdb reanalysed the 5' RACE reads using MiXCR and keeps one entry per CDR3 protein. The sample has a few hundred thousand distinct CDR3 sequences; more than 15% are singletons. What was sequenced was blood, either unsorted or a sorted T cell fraction (not recorded which). This chain links TRBV4-1 with TRBJ1-2; D is undetermined. The clonotype originates from a male donor with ankylosing spondylitis or in good health (not recorded which). The CDR3 region has the DNA TGCGCCAGCAGCCATGGGGTGGAGGGCTACACCTTC. Amino acids: CASSHGVEGYTF.